The present T cell receptor beta chain was sequenced within a study of blood T cell repertoires in COVID-19. Across the whole study: Collection of acute and convalescent COVID-19 samples took place in the United States, Italy and Spain.

Clones were sequenced by immunoSEQ multiplex PCR, and TCRdb holds only the in-frame ones, with some missing. The profile covers fewer than 110,000 clones, with roughly nine tenths appearing a single time and roughly 3.6% taken by the ten largest. The V end lost 5 bases, the J end lost 1 base, and 6 bases lay between the germline ends. Per germline, CDR1 SGHRS and CDR2 YFSETQ. The CDR3 is 12 amino acids. The chain joins TRBV5-1 to TRBJ2-5; D is possibly TRBD1 (5 bases). The sequencing input was peripheral blood. The receptor was derived from a woman aged 55-75 years with acute or convalescent COVID-19. CDR3 in DNA: TGCGCCAGCAGGGGGCCCCAAGAGACCCAGTACTTC. Protein product: CASRGPQETQYF.